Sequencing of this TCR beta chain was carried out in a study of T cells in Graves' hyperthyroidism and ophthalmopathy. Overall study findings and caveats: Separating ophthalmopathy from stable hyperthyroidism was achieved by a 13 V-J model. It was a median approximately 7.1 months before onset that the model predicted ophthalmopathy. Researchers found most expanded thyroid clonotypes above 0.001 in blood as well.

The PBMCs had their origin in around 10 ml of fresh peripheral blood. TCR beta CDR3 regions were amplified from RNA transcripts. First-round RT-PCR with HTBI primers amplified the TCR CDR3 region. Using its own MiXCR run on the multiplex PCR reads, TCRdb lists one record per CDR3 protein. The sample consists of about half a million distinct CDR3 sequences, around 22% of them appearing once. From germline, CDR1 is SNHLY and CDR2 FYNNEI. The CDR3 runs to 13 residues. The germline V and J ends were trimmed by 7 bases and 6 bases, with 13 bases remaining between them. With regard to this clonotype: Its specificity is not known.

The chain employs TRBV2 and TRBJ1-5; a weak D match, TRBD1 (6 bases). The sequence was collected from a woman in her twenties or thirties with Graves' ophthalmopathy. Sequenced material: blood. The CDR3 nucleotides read TGTGCCAGCAACAACAGGGAGGCTCAGCCCCAGCATTTT. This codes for CASNNREAQPQHF. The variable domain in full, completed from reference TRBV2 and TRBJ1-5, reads EPEVTQTPSHQVTQMGQEVILRCVPISNHLYFYWYRQILGQKVEFLVSFYNNEISEKSEIFDDQFSVERPDGSNFTLKIRSTKLEDSAMYFCASNNREAQPQHFGDGTRLSIL.